This T cell receptor (beta chain) was retrieved from a study of blood T cell repertoires in COVID-19. Overall study: Specimens from acute and convalescent COVID-19 originated in the United States, Italy and Spain. From T cells, B-cell-depleted T cells, or PBMCs came the material, which was cDNA or gDNA.

The J segment lost 5 bases and the V segment lost 1 base, leaving 4 bases of the junction unmatched. The CDR3 length is 15 residues. CDR1 is SGDLS, CDR2 YYNGEE, per germline. This clone has a single count. Here immunoSEQ multiplex PCR was the method, and the copy in TCRdb shows in-frame clones only, minus some. The table has about 140,000 clones, approximately 89% seen once. The clonotype originates from a human donor in a cohort sampled during active COVID-19. The sample consisted of peripheral blood. The chain has TRBV9 and TRBJ2-2; TRBD2 agrees at 8 bases. As DNA, the CDR3 is TGTGCCAGCAGCGTATCGGGGGGGAGGACCGGGGAGCTGTTTTTT. It specifies CASSVSGGRTGELFF.